This T cell receptor (beta chain) was retrieved from a study of radiation and T cells in renal cell carcinoma. As for the study in general: Nephrectomy followed 15 Gy stereotactic body radiation by 4 weeks.

Time point in this sample: blood 2 weeks post-SBRT. The treatment: 15 Gy SBRT to primary tumor, nephrectomy 4 weeks later. After SBRT, blood was collected at 2 and 4 weeks, plus baseline. Clear cell pathology was present in this patient's renal cell carcinoma. Points from the study as a whole: From baseline, blood top tumor clonotypes peaked at 2 weeks post-radiation.

Only in-frame clones appear in the TCRdb table, and some are missing; sequencing was by immunoSEQ multiplex PCR. The data hold roughly 120,000 clones, with approximately 80% observed a single time. To note about this clone: Its cognate antigen is unknown.

This clonotype was obtained from a woman aged 55-69 years with renal cell carcinoma. The sample in question was blood, obtained from a patient whose treatment included radiotherapy and nephrectomy.

The CDR3, as DNA: TGCGCCAGCAGCCATTGGGACACCGGGAAAAACACCGGGGAGCTGTTTTTT. This encodes CASSHWDTGKNTGELFF. The chain is built from TRBV4-1 and TRBJ2-2; maybe TRBD1 (6 bases). V was trimmed by 3 bases and J by 2 bases, leaving 16 bases between them. Looked up from germline, CDR1 is MGHRA and CDR2 is YSYEKL. The CDR3 sequence is 17 residues long.